This is a list of T cell receptor beta chains from one sample in a study of blood T cell repertoires in COVID-19. Assay used: immunoSEQ multiplex PCR; TCRdb lists only in-frame clones, some missing. The sample carries fewer than 350,000 clones, approximately 90% recorded once. Sample: PBMCs or T cells enriched from blood (not recorded which). All receptors come from a woman aged 60-70 years in a cohort exposed to, infected with or recovered from COVID-19 (not recorded which). Both conserved end residues are part of each CDR3. D genes are given only for firm matches.

J,V,D,DNA,CDR3
TRBJ2-3,TRBV3-1/TRBV3-2,TRBD2,TGTGCCAGCAGCCCCCAAAGCCGACGCGGGGGTCGCTTTGGTACGCAGTATTTT,CASSPQSRRGGRFGTQYF
TRBJ2-3,TRBV9,TRBD2,TGTGCCAGCAGCGTAGTCGGGGGGGTAGATACGCAGTATTTT,CASSVVGGVDTQYF
TRBJ1-2,TRBV7-9,TRBD1,TGTGCCAGCAGCTTAAGGCAGGGGGATGGCTACACCTTC,CASSLRQGDGYTF
TRBJ2-7,TRBV5-1,NA,TGCGCCAGCAGCCCGCGGACAGAACCAAGCTCCTACGAGCAGTACTTC,CASSPRTEPSSYEQYF
TRBJ2-7,TRBV28,TRBD2,TGTGCCAGCAGTTTTTGGACTAGCGGGTCCTACGAGCAGTACTTC,CASSFWTSGSYEQYF
TRBJ2-7,TRBV13,NA,TGTGCCAGCAGCTTAGTCCAGGGGAGCCCCTACGAGCAGTACTTC,CASSLVQGSPYEQYF
TRBJ1-1,TRBV29-1,NA,TGCAGCGCGGGAGGGGAAGGCACTGAAGCTTTCTTT,CSAGGEGTEAFF
TRBJ1-2,TRBV5-1,TRBD1,TGCGCCAGCAGCTATTCTCCCACCGGGACAGGGGGTGGCTACACCTTC,CASSYSPTGTGGGYTF
TRBJ1-5,TRBV28,TRBD1,TGTGCCAGCAGCTCACGGGACAGGGGGCTATTACTGGATCAGCCCCAGCATTTT,CASSSRDRGLLLDQPQHF
TRBJ2-7,TRBV7-8,NA,TGTGCCAGCAGCTTAGACCCCCTAGCGACCAACGAGCAGTACTTC,CASSLDPLATNEQYF
TRBJ2-2,TRBV14,TRBD1,TGTGCCAGCAGCCACCTTTTCGGGACAGGAGACACCGGGGAGCTGTTTTTT,CASSHLFGTGDTGELFF
TRBJ2-1,TRBV27,TRBD2,TGTGCCAGCAGTTTGTTGGGGGGACTAGCCCTGAACAATGAGCAGTTCTTC,CASSLLGGLALNNEQFF
TRBJ2-4,TRBV7-3,NA,TGTGCCAGCAGCTTAATCCCAATTGGCGGGGTTAAGGCCAAAAACATTCAGTACTTC,CASSLIPIGGVKAKNIQYF
TRBJ2-6,TRBV19,NA,TGTGCCAGTAGTATCCCCTGGGCTCAAATTCTCTCTGGGGCCAACGTCCTGACTTTC,CASSIPWAQILSGANVLTF
TRBJ2-1,TRBV24-1,NA,TGTGCCACCAGTGATTTTCCCTTACAGGGTGATGAGCAGTTCTTC,CATSDFPLQGDEQFF